The 19 T cell receptor gamma chains reported below all come from one sample, sequenced in a study of γδ T cells in repeated Plasmodium falciparum infection. TCRdb reapplied CATT to the multiplex PCR reads. The table records 25,000 to 35,000 gamma-chain clones, 1.4% of them present only once. Vgamma9/Vdelta2+ and Vdelta2-negative gammadelta T cells were flow-sorted from PBMC for bulk sequencing. Material: gamma-delta T cells from blood. The receptor set was obtained from a pool of human donors (malaria-infected and uninfected, not separated).

This clone was counted many times. A far larger clone lies a single base away; this is likely a read error. The same CDR3 is also encoded by other DNA sequences in this sample. The V call is TRGV9, the J call TRGJP. CDR3 length: 15 amino acids. Germline loops: CDR1 GITISATS, CDR2 ISYDGTV (reference sequence). CDR3 coding DNA: TGTGCCTTGTGGGAGGTGCGTCCGGGCAAAAAAATCAAGGTATTC. It specifies CALWEVRPGKKIKVF.

This clone was found many times. The amino acid sequence in TCRdb belongs to a much larger clone and departs from this DNA's translation at residue 8, likely a sequencing read error; the sequence shown is translated from the DNA. The V gene is TRGV5, the J gene TRGJ1 or TRGJ2. As TCRdb names no J gene, one was assigned here on the basis of a DNA match to germline. The CDR3 runs 14 residues. Germline CDR1 and CDR2: VINAFY and YDVSNSKD. Unmatched junction bases numbered 8, after V lost 3 bases and J lost 3 bases. CDR3 residues: CATWDGQSYYKKLF. Here the CDR3 DNA reads TGTGCCACCTGGGACGGTCAGAGTTATTATAAGAAACTCTTT.

This clone appeared many times. A read error is likely here: a far larger clone is one base away. This CDR3 is also generated by other DNA sequences in the sample. This sequence joins TRGV2 and TRGJP2. Germline CDR1 reads EGSNGY; CDR2 reads YDSYNSKV. J gave up 3 bases and V 0 bases, and 7 bases lay outside the gene matches. This CDR3 is 16 amino acids long. CDR3 DNA sequence: TGTGCCACCTGGGACGGGCGTAGGGGTAGTGATTGGATCAAGACGTTT. It is translated as CATWDGRRGSDWIKTF.

Of note for this clone: The protein TCRdb gives is from a much larger clone and does not agree with this DNA's translation at residue 10, likely a read error; the protein shown here comes from the DNA. The chain employs TRGV8 and TRGJ1 or TRGJ2. Assignment of the J gene here rests on matching the DNA to germline, because TCRdb gives none. The CDR3 contains 14 residues. In germline, CDR1 is VENAVY, CDR2 YDSYNSRV. V lost 5 bases to trimming and J lost 12 bases; unmatched junction nucleotides: 19. The CDR3 is CATWGPNGRRRKLF. CDR3 nucleotides: TGTGCCACCTGGGGGCCCAACGGACGACGTAGGAAACTCTTT.

The sample holds many counts of this clone. The protein held in TCRdb is that of a much larger clone and does not match this DNA's translation at residue 6, likely because of a read error; the protein shown is translated from the DNA. The chain recombines TRGV9 with TRGJ1 or TRGJ2. Matching the DNA to germline supplied the J gene, which TCRdb does not give. Looked up from germline, CDR1 is GITISATS and CDR2 is ISYDGTV (reference sequence). The trim removed 10 bases at V and 6 bases at J, leaving 9 bases unmatched. CDR3 length: 11 amino acids. CDR3 nucleotides: TGTGCCTTTCCGAGGGGTTATAAGAAACTCTTT. Amino acids: CAFPRGYKKLF.

Of note for this clone: The protein given by TCRdb reflects a much larger clone and differs at residue 7 from this DNA's translation, likely from a read error; the protein shown is the DNA's translation. The chain carries TRGV9 and TRGJ1 or TRGJ2. TCRdb lists no J gene, so it was determined here by aligning the DNA to germline. The J segment lost 8 bases and the V segment lost 3 bases, leaving 10 bases of the junction unmatched. The CDR3 contains 13 residues. Germline V lookup: CDR1 GITISATS, CDR2 ISYDGTV (reference sequence). CDR3 loop: CALWEPVGNKKLF. DNA for the CDR3: TGTGCCTTGTGGGAGCCTGTCGGGAATAAGAAACTCTTT.

Comment on this clone: A read error likely explains why the TCRdb protein, taken from a much larger clone, differs from this DNA's translation at residue 4; the protein shown is translated from the DNA. The chain recombines TRGV5 with TRGJ1 or TRGJ2. Here the J gene came from matching the DNA to germline, since TCRdb omits it. The CDR3 sequence is 11 residues long. Germline CDR1 and CDR2: VINAFY and YDVSNSKD. The CDR3 DNA is TGTGCCACCCGGGACAGGCCCCGGAAACTCTTT. This translates into CATRDRPRKLF.

This clone was observed many times. The V call is TRGV5, the J call TRGJ1 or TRGJ2. Germline values: CDR1 VINAFY, CDR2 YDVSNSKD. J gave up 3 bases and V 3 bases, and 5 bases lay outside the gene matches. This CDR3 region has 13 residues. The CDR3 sequence is CATWDASYYKKLF. DNA of the CDR3: TGTGCCACCTGGGACGCTTCTTATTATAAGAAACTCTTT.

This clone was seen a few times. A read error is the likely source, as a far larger clone sits one nucleotide away. Distinct nucleotide sequences in the sample also encode this CDR3. V gene TRGV2 combines with J gene TRGJ1 or TRGJ2. The J gene is absent in TCRdb and was assigned here via DNA matching to germline. The germline CDR1 and CDR2 sequences are EGSNGY and YDSYNSKV. CDR3 length equals 13 residues. CDR3 sequence (DNA): TGTGCTACCTGGGACGTACTAAATTATAAGAAACTCTTT. Its protein is CATWDVLNYKKLF.

For this clone: The protein in TCRdb stems from a much larger clone and differs at residue 5 from this DNA's translation, likely a read error; here the protein is translated from the DNA. The chain recombines TRGV9 with TRGJP. TCRdb does not report a J gene; here it was assigned by matching the DNA to germline references. This CDR3 has 17 residues. Trimming at V came to 5 bases and at J to 4 bases, leaving 8 bases not matched to a gene. Looked up from germline, CDR1 is GITISATS and CDR2 is ISYDGTV (reference sequence). In nucleotides, the CDR3 is TGTGCCTTGTGGGGGTCCCTACAAGAGTTGGGCAAAAAAATCAAGGTATTT. It is translated as CALWGSLQELGKKIKVF.

On this clone: This sequence is one base from a far larger clone and is likely a read error. This sample includes further DNA sequences coding for the same CDR3. The chain carries TRGV3 and TRGJP1. The J gene, not given by TCRdb, was assigned here from a germline match of the nucleotide sequence. Germline loops: CDR1 VTNTFY, CDR2 YDVSTARD (reference sequence). The length of the CDR3 is 14 residues. In DNA form, the CDR3 reads TGCGCCACCTGGGACAGGCCGGCTGGTTGGTTCAAGATATTT. It encodes CATWDRPAGWFKIF.

Note on this clone: A far larger clone lies a single base away; this is likely a read error. The sample holds other DNA sequences that translate to the same CDR3. The V gene is given as TRGV9, and no J gene call is available. This CDR3 contains 13 residues. Germline loops: CDR1 GITISATS, CDR2 ISYDGTV (reference sequence). The CDR3 bases are TGTGCCTTGTGGGATCCGAATTATTATAAGAAGCTCTTT. Encoded protein: CALWDPNYYKKLF.

A word on this clone: With a far larger clone one base away, a read error is the likely cause. The chain recombines TRGV8 with TRGJ1 or TRGJ2. CDR1 and CDR2 (germline): VENAVY, YDSYNSRV. This CDR3 is built from 13 residues. CDR3 region: CATWDLRGEKKLF. Written as DNA, the CDR3 is TGTGCCACCTGGGACCTGAGGGGGGAGAAGAAACTCTTC.

This clone has a handful of counts. Given a far larger clone just one base away, this is likely a sequencing read error. Different DNA sequences within this sample yield the same CDR3. This sequence joins TRGV3 and TRGJ1 or TRGJ2. The J gene was missing in TCRdb and was found by matching the end of the DNA to germline. Losses at the gene ends were 2 bases for V and 2 bases for J; bases not matched to a gene: 6. CDR1 is VTNTFY, CDR2 YDVSTARD, per germline (reference sequence). The CDR3 contains 14 residues. CDR3 in amino acids: CATWDTVDYYKKLF. The CDR3 bases are TGTGCCACCTGGGACACCGTAGATTATTATAAGAAACTCTTT.

This clone was seen ten or more times. This chain joins TRGV3 and TRGJ1 or TRGJ2. The junction had 5 bases not matched to a gene; V was cut back by 0 bases and J by 3 bases. There are 14 residues in the CDR3. The V gene's germline CDR1 is VTNTFY and CDR2 YDVSTARD (reference sequence). CDR3 sequence: CATWDRLLYYKKLF. CDR3 nucleotides: TGTGCCACCTGGGACAGGCTCCTTTATTATAAGAAACTCTTT.

This clone qualifies as medium-sized. The chain joins TRGV9 to TRGJ1 or TRGJ2. The CDR3 has 12 residues. CDR1 and CDR2 (germline): GITISATS, ISYDGTV (reference sequence). With 2 bases clipped from V and 4 bases from J, the junction kept 2 bases outside the gene matches. The CDR3 loop reads CALWEGYYKKLF. DNA for the CDR3: TGTGCCTTGTGGGAGGGGTATTATAAGAAACTCTTT.

In its sample, this clone was seen many times. With a much larger clone just one base away, this may be a read error. The CDR3 loop is CATWDEEDYYKKLF. CDR3 DNA: TGTGCCACCTGGGACGAAGAGGATTATTATAAGAAACTCTTC. The chain uses TRGV3 and TRGJ1 or TRGJ2. This CDR3 contains 14 residues. Per the germline V gene, CDR1 is VTNTFY and CDR2 is YDVSTARD (reference sequence).

Concerning this clone itself: The TCRdb record carries a much larger clone's protein, which differs from this DNA's translation at residue 5; a read error is the likely cause, and the protein listed here is the DNA translation. The chain has TRGV2 and TRGJP2. TCRdb is silent on the J gene; assignment here came from matching the DNA to germline. Germline V gene lookup returns CDR1 EGSNGY and CDR2 YDSYNSKV. This CDR3 is 14 amino acids long. The CDR3 DNA reads as TGTGCCACCTGGGTCGGGCATAGTGATTGGATCAAGACGTTT. This codes for CATWVGHSDWIKTF.

This clone occurred a few times. This likely came from a read error, as a far larger clone is one base away. The identical CDR3 is also encoded by other nucleotide sequences in the sample. The J gene is TRGJ1 or TRGJ2, the V gene TRGV9. The J gene, left out of TCRdb, was set here by checking the DNA against germline. The CDR3 has 14 residues. V was pared by 0 bases and J by 4 bases, with 6 bases of the junction left unmatched. Germline V lookup: CDR1 GITISATS, CDR2 ISYDGTV (reference sequence). The CDR3, as DNA: TGTGCCTTGTGGGAGGTGCTTTACTATTATAAGAAACTCTTT. The encoded protein is CALWEVLYYYKKLF.